A selection of T cell receptor beta chains follows, all from one sample in a study of CD8+CD57+ T cells in acquired aplastic anemia. TCRdb independently ran MiXCR on the reads; one entry per CDR3 protein. The table records approximately 21,000 distinct CDR3 sequences, 30% to 40% of them present only once. Sequenced material: CD8+CD57+ T cells sorted from PBMCs. Receptors originate from a human donor with aplastic anemia. Both conserved end residues are part of each CDR3. A D gene is named only where the DNA matches it firmly. For some rows the clone size is stated as once, few or many, or as a class when expanded; others skip it.

J gene | D gene | V gene | clone size | CDR3 DNA | CDR3 protein
TRBJ2-3 | TRBD2 | TRBV20-1 | many | TGCAGTGCTAGAGACCCTAGCGGGACGCGGGGCACAGATACGCAGTATTTT | CSARDPSGTRGTDTQYF
TRBJ2-5 | TRBD2 | TRBV10-3 | many | TGTGCCACCCGGGAGGCGCGGGAGACCCAGTACTTC | CATREARETQYF
TRBJ1-2 | NA | TRBV5-1 | NA | TGCGCCAGCAGCACTACAGCAGGGGAAATTTATGGCTACACCTTC | CASSTTAGEIYGYTF
TRBJ2-7 | NA | TRBV20-1 | few | TGCAGTGCTAGAGATAGTACGGAAAGGTTACTCTACGAGCAGTACTTC | CSARDSTERLLYEQYF
TRBJ2-3 | TRBD2 | TRBV10-3 | few | TGTGCCATCCATACTAGCGGGGTCCTACGCAACTGGGGCACAGATACGCAGTATTTT | CAIHTSGVLRNWGTDTQYF
TRBJ2-5 | NA | TRBV7-2 | NA | TGTGCCAGCAGCTTAGACCAGGGGGGAGAGACCCAGTACTTC | CASSLDQGGETQYF
TRBJ1-4 | NA | TRBV2 | once | TGTGCCAGCAGGAGCCAGGGGCTGATGAGTGGAAAACTGTTTTTT | CASRSQGLMSGKLFF
TRBJ2-7 | TRBD2 | TRBV11-2 | NA | TGTGCCAGCAGCTCCACCGGGACTAGTAGGTACGAGCAGTACTTC | CASSSTGTSRYEQYF
TRBJ1-5 | NA | TRBV3-1 | many | TGTGCCAGCAGCCAAGACGGAACAGGCCACAACAATCAGCCCCAGCATTTT | CASSQDGTGHNNQPQHF
TRBJ2-1 | TRBD2 | TRBV2 | NA | TGTGCCAGCAGTGAACGACTAGCGAATGAGCAGTTCTTC | CASSERLANEQFF
TRBJ2-7 | TRBD2 | TRBV5-5 | once | TGTGCCAGCAGCTACGGCGGGACTAGCGGCGAGCAGTACTTC | CASSYGGTSGEQYF
TRBJ2-7 | TRBD1 | TRBV6-5 | NA | TGTGCCAGCAGTTTTCCTGCCGGGACAGAGACCTACGAGCAGTACTTC | CASSFPAGTETYEQYF
TRBJ2-1 | TRBD1 | TRBV20-1 | NA | TGCAGTGCTAGAGATCCCCCGGTGACAGGGTCCTATGAGCAGTTCTTC | CSARDPPVTGSYEQFF
TRBJ2-7 | TRBD2 | TRBV11-2 | NA | TGTGCCAGCAGCTTCCCCGGGACTAGCTACGAGCAGTACTTC | CASSFPGTSYEQYF
TRBJ2-3 | NA | TRBV7-3 | NA | TGTGCCAGCAGCTTAGACGGTACTAGCACAGATACGCAGTATTTT | CASSLDGTSTDTQYF
TRBJ2-5 | NA | TRBV5-1 | NA | TGCGCCAGCAGCCCGCCGACAGGCACCCAAGAGACCCAGTACTTC | CASSPPTGTQETQYF
TRBJ1-5 | NA | TRBV20-1 | few | TGCAGTGCTATCTCACCCCGGGACAAGAATCAGCCCCAGCATTTT | CSAISPRDKNQPQHF
TRBJ2-7 | TRBD2 | TRBV20-1 | few | TGCAGTGCTGACGGTGTAGCGGGAGGCTCCTACGAGCAGTACTTC | CSADGVAGGSYEQYF
TRBJ2-7 | NA | TRBV6-6 | NA | TGTGCCAGCAGTTACTCGATAGCGGACTCCTACGAGCAGTACTTC | CASSYSIADSYEQYF
TRBJ2-3 | NA | TRBV5-6 | few | TGTGCCAGTAGTATTCTGGGGGGGCCCACAGATACGCAGTATTTT | CASSILGGPTDTQYF
TRBJ1-1 | NA | TRBV9 | NA | TGTGCCAGCAGCTCGGGGTCGAACACTGAAGCTTTCTTT | CASSSGSNTEAFF
TRBJ2-1 | NA | TRBV4-1 | NA | TGCGCCAGCAGCCAGATTGACATCCTCTCCTACAATGAGCAGTTCTTC | CASSQIDILSYNEQFF
TRBJ1-5 | TRBD1 | TRBV15 | NA | TGTGCCACCAGCGCCCCGGACAGGGGGTACAATCAGCCCCAGCATTTT | CATSAPDRGYNQPQHF
TRBJ2-2 | TRBD1 | TRBV2 | many | TGTGCCAGCAGCTCGGGACAGGTCAGCCCCGGGGAGCTGTTTTTT | CASSSGQVSPGELFF
TRBJ2-4 | NA | TRBV28 | NA | TGTGCCAGCAGTCGACCGGGGACCCAAAACATTCAGTACTTC | CASSRPGTQNIQYF
TRBJ2-1 | NA | TRBV7-8 | NA | TGTGCCAGCAGCTTAGAGGAGCCCTCCTACAATGAGCAGTTCTTC | CASSLEEPSYNEQFF
TRBJ2-5 | NA | TRBV7-9 | few | TGTGCCAGCAGCTTAGGGGGGCCTGAAGAGACCCAGTACTTC | CASSLGGPEETQYF
TRBJ1-1 | NA | TRBV4-1 | many | TGCGCCAGCAGGGCGGAAGGAATGAACACTGAAGCTTTCTTT | CASRAEGMNTEAFF
TRBJ2-3 | TRBD2 | TRBV2 | few | TGTGCCAGTAGGGGTGGGGGTAGCGGGACGGTACGAAGCACAGATACGCAGTATTTT | CASRGGGSGTVRSTDTQYF
TRBJ1-6 | NA | TRBV9 | NA | TGTGCCAGCAGCGCCAATAATTCACCCCTCCACTTT | CASSANNSPLHF
TRBJ2-1 | NA | TRBV12-3/TRBV12-4 | few | TGTGCCAGCAGTTTTGACATCCCCCACAATGAGCAGTTCTTC | CASSFDIPHNEQFF
TRBJ1-2 | NA | TRBV4-1 | many | TGCGCCAGCAGCCTACAGGGAAATGATGGCTACACCTTC | CASSLQGNDGYTF
TRBJ2-1 | TRBD2 | TRBV5-6 | few | TGTGCCAGCAGCAGGAGACTAGCGGGATTTTACAATGAGCAGTTCTTC | CASSRRLAGFYNEQFF
TRBJ2-5 | NA | TRBV29-1 | NA | TGCAGCGTGGACCGGGACGGGACCTTGGTGCCCCAGTACTTC | CSVDRDGTLVPQYF
TRBJ2-2 | NA | TRBV6-5 | NA | TGTGCCAGCAGTTACGAGTCTACCGGGGAGCTGTTTTTT | CASSYESTGELFF
TRBJ1-1 | NA | TRBV7-8 | NA | TGTGCCAGCAGCTTAGGGCGGGGGGACACTGAAGCTTTCTTT | CASSLGRGDTEAFF
TRBJ2-1 | TRBD1 | TRBV7-8 | NA | TGTGCCAGCAGCTTAGATGGGCAGGGGGCACATGAGCAGTTCTTC | CASSLDGQGAHEQFF
TRBJ2-3 | NA | TRBV4-2 | NA | TGTGCCAGCAGCCAAGTCGGGAAAGGGGGGGCCGGAGATACGCAGTATTTT | CASSQVGKGGAGDTQYF
TRBJ2-7 | TRBD1 | TRBV19 | NA | TGTGCCAGTAGTATGTCAGGGGGTTCCTACGAGCAGTACTTC | CASSMSGGSYEQYF
TRBJ1-2 | NA | TRBV6-5 | medium-sized | TGTGCCAGCAGTTACGGGACATTTGGCTACACCTTC | CASSYGTFGYTF
TRBJ2-3 | TRBD2 | TRBV7-2 | few | TGTGCCAGCAGCTCCTACGGGAGGGCCGGCACAGATACGCAGTATTTT | CASSSYGRAGTDTQYF
TRBJ1-2 | NA | TRBV7-8 | NA | TGTGCCAGCAGCTCCTACTACATCTATGGCTACACCTTC | CASSSYYIYGYTF
TRBJ2-7 | NA | TRBV7-9 | many | TGTGCCAGCAGCTTAGAGGTAGGCGAGCAGTACTTC | CASSLEVGEQYF
TRBJ2-7 | TRBD1 | TRBV6-1 | NA | TGTGCCAGCAGTCACTTTTCGGGACAGCTCTACGAGCAGTACTTC | CASSHFSGQLYEQYF
TRBJ1-6 | TRBD1 | TRBV19 | many | TGTGCCAGTTCCGGGACAGGGGTTAATTCACCCCTCCACTTT | CASSGTGVNSPLHF
TRBJ2-1 | TRBD2 | TRBV7-6 | many | TGTGCCAGCAGCTTAGCTCTTAGCGGGGGGATACATGAGCAGTTCTTC | CASSLALSGGIHEQFF
TRBJ2-3 | TRBD2 | TRBV7-2 | NA | TGTGCCAGCAGCTTAGTGGGACTAGAGACAGATACGCAGTATTTT | CASSLVGLETDTQYF
TRBJ2-1 | TRBD2 | TRBV12-3/TRBV12-4 | NA | TGTGCCAGCAGTTTTAAGCGGGGGTACAATGAGCAGTTCTTC | CASSFKRGYNEQFF
TRBJ2-1 | NA | TRBV20-1 | NA | TGCAGTGCCTCAAGGCTAGCCGATGAGCAGTTCTTC | CSASRLADEQFF